This TCR beta chain came from a study of blood T cell repertoires in COVID-19. About the study: Nucleic acid was either cDNA or gDNA, and it came from T cells, B-cell-depleted T cells, or PBMCs.

Per germline, CDR1 MNHEY and CDR2 SVGEGT. The V gene lost 2 bases and the J gene lost 6 bases, with 13 bases spanning the gap. The CDR3 consists of 14 residues. In the authors' methods: Reference gene primer amplification gave estimated nucleated cell counts. TCRdb's table, derived via immunoSEQ multiplex PCR, lists solely in-frame clones and lacks some. Clonal size and the V and J genes are those of that table, whereas D and trimming came from the DNA. This table has a few hundred thousand clones, around 80% appearing once. Specimen: peripheral blood. V usage is TRBV6-2 or TRBV6-3 and J usage is TRBJ1-2, with a possible D match to TRBD1 (5 bases). This TCR derives from a woman at least 80 years old with active or convalescent COVID-19. The CDR3 loop is CASSYRREAHGYTF. CDR3 bases: TGTGCCAGCAGTTACCGCAGGGAAGCACATGGCTACACCTTC.